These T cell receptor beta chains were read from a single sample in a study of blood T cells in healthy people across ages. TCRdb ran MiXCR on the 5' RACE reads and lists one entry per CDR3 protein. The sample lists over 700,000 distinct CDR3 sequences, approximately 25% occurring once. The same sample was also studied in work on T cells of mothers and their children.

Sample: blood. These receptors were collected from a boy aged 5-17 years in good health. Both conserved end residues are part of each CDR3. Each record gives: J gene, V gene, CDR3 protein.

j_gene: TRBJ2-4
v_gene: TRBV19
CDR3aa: CASSTDRGIAKNIQYF

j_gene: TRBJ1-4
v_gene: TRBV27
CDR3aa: CASSSGQNEKLFF

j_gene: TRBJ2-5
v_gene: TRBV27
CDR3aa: CASSPVSVETQYF

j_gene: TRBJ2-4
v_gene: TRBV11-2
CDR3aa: CASSLDSAKNIQYF

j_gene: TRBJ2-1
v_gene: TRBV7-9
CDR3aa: CASSYAPGASASEQFF

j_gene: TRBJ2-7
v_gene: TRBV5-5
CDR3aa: CASSFGRDFYEQYF

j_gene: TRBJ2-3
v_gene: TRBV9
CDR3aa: CASSVDWDTSTDTQYF

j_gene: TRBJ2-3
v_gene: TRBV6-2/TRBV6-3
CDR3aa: CAISPRPSPVGQYF

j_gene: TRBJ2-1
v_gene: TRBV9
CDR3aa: CASSAGGAASYNEQFF

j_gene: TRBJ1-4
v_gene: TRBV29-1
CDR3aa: CSLTRTPECAYNEKLFF

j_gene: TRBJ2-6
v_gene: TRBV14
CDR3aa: CASSQSSRDKLSGANVLTF

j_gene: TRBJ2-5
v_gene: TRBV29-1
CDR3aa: CSVLPLDKNQETQYF

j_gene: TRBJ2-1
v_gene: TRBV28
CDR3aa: CASRALAGGAYNEQFF

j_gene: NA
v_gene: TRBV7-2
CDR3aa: CASSLSSDPYYEQYF

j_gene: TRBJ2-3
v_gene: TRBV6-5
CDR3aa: CASSYLSGVGQYF

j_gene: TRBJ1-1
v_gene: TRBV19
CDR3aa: CASSMGPNLNTKAFF

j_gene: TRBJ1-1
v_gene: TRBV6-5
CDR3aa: CASSIGGLAFF

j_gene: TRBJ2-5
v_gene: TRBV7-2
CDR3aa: CASSPDVSWEDQYF

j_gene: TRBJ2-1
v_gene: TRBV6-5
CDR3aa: CASSYSLAGGPNEQFF

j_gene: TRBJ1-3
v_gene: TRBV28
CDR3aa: CASTSGSGAYSGNTIYF

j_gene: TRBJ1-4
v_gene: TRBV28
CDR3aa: CASSRNREKEEKLFF

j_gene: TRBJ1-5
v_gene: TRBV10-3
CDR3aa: CAISDIQGGTPGQPQHF

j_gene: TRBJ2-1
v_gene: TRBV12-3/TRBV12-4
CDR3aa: CASSQAGSYNEQFF

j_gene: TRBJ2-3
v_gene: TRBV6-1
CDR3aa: CASSPHRGVLPTDTQYF

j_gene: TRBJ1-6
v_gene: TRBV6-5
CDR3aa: CASSYLIQGSSYNSPLHF

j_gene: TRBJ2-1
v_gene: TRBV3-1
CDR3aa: CASSQDGGPTNEQFF

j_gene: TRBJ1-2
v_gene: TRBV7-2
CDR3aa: CASSPTWPDGYTF

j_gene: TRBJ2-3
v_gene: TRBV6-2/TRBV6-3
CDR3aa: CASRRGNTQYF

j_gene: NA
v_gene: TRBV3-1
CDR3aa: CASSPRTSGRGYEQYF

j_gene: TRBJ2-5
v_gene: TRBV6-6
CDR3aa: CASSKPPGETQYF

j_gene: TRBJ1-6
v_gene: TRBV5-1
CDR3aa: CASSSGLSNSPLHF

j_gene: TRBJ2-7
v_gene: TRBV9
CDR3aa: CASSVAGGSSYEQYF

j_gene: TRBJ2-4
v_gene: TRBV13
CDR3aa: CASSLPGDIQYF

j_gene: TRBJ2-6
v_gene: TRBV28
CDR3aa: CASSFLRSGANVLTF

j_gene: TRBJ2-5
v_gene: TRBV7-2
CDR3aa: CASSLDDRSWETQYF

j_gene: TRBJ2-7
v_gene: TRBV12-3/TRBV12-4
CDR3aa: CASQSSYEQYF

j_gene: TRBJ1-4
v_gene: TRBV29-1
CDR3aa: CSVEDEQGPNEKLFF

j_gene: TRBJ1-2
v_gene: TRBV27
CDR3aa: CASKWTGEDGYTF

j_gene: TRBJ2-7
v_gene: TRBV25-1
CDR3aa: CASSTGLWAYEQYF

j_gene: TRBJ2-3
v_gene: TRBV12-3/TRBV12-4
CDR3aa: CASSPGQNTDTQYF

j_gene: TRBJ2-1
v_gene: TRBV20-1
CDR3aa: CSARRQNEQFF

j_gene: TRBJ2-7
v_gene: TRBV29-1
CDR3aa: CSVQGLAGEYEQYF

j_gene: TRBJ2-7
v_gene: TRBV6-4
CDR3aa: CASLGQGYSYEQYF

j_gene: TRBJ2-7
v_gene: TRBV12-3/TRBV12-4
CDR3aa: CASSFQSGYSYEQYF

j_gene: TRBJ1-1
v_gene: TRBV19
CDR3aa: CASKLQGMNTEAFF

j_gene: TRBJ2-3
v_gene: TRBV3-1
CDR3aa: CASSQEGNTDTQYF

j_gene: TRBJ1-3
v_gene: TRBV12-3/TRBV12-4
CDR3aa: CASSPRLQGDGNTIYF

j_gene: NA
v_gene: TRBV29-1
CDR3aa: CSLGTGSNEQFF

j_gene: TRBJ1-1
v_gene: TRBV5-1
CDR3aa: CASSSTGTAQGAQVNTEAFF

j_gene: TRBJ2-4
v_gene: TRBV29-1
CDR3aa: CSVEDLPATKNIQYF

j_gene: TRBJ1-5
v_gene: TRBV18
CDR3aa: CASRKSGNRFQPQHF

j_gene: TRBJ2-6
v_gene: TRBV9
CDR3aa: CASALAGANVLTF

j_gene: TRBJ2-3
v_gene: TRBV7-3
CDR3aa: CASSLRAGVRTDTQYF

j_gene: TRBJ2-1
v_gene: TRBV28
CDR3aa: CASSFRAGGANEQFF

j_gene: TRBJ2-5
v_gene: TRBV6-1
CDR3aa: CASSAVARTQYF

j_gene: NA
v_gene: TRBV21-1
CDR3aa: CASSKKTSSYEQYF

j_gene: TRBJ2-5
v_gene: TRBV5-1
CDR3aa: CASSGGTESQETQYF

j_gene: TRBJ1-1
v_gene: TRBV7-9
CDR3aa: CASSFGFSEAFF